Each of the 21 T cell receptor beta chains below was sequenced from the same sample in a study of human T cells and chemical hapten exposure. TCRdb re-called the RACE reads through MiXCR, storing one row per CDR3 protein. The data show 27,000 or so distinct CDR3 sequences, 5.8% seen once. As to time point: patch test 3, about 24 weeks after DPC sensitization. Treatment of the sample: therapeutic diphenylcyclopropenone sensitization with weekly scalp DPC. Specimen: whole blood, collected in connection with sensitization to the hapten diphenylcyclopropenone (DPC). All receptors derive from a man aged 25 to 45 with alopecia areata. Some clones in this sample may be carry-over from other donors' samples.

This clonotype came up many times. The CDR3 bases are TGCAGTGCTAGACCCACGGGAGACTCGGCCGGGGAGCTGTTTTTT. Translated, it gives CSARPTGDSAGELFF. The chain links TRBV20-1 to TRBJ2-2; D might be TRBD2 (6 bases). V was pared by 2 bases and J by 6 bases, with 16 bases between. Germline CDR1 reads DFQATT; CDR2 reads SNEGSKA (reference sequence). The CDR3 totals 15 residues.

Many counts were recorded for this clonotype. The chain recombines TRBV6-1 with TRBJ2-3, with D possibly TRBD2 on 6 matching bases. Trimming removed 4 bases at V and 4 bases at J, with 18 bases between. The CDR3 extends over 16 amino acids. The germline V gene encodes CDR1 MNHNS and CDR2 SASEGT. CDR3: CASSVLIRDLADTQYF. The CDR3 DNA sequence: TGTGCCAGCAGTGTGCTAATCCGGGACTTGGCAGATACGCAGTATTTT.

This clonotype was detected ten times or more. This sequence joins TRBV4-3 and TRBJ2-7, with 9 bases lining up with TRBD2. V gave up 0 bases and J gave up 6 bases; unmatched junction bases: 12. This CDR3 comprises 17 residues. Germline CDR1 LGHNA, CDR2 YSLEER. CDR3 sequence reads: CASSQDAGRGGPIEQYF. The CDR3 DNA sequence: TGCGCCAGCAGCCAAGATGCGGGGCGGGGGGGACCTATCGAGCAGTACTTC.

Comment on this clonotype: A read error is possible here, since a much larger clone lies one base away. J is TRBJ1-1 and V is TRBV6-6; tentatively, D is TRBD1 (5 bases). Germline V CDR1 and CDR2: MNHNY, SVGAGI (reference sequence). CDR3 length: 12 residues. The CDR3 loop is CTSSQTVTEAFF. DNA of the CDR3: TGTACCAGCAGTCAGACAGTCACTGAAGCTTTCTTT.

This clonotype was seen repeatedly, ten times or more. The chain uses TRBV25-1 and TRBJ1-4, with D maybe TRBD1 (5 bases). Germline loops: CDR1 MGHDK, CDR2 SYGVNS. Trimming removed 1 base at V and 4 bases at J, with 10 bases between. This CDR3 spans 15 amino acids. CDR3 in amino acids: CASSELTGDNEKLFF. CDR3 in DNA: TGTGCCAGCAGTGAATTAACAGGAGATAATGAAAAACTGTTTTTT.

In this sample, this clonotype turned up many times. In DNA, the CDR3 is TGTGCCAGCAGTTTCCAAATAGCGGGAGTTGTAAATGAGCAGTTCTTC. It encodes CASSFQIAGVVNEQFF. The rearrangement links TRBV27 to TRBJ2-1, with TRBD2 identical over 9 bases. The germline V gene encodes CDR1 MNHEY and CDR2 SMNVEV (reference sequence). V lost 3 bases, J lost 7 bases, and 10 bases stayed unmatched. The CDR3 runs 16 residues.

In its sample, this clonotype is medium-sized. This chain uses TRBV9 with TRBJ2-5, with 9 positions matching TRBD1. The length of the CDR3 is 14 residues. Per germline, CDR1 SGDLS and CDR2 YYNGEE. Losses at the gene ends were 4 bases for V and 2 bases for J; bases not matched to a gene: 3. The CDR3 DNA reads TGTGCCAGCAGCTTTGGACAGGGGCAAGAGACCCAGTACTTC. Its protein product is CASSFGQGQETQYF.

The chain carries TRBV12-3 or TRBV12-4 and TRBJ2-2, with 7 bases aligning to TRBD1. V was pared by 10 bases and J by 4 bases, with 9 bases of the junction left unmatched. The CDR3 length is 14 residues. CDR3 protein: CATVQGVVTGELFF. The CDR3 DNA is TGTGCCACCGTGCAGGGGGTTGTCACCGGGGAGCTGTTTTTT.

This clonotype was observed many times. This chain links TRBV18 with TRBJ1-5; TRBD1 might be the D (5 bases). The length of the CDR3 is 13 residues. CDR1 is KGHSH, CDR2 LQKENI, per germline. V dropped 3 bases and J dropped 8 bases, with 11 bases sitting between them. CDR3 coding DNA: TGTGCCAGCTCACCGCAGGGCGCCGAGCCCCAGCATTTT. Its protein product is CASSPQGAEPQHF.

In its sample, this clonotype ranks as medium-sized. The chain's CDR3 is CASSKRTGNTGELFF. In nucleotides, the CDR3 is TGTGCCAGCAGCAAAAGGACAGGGAACACCGGGGAGCTGTTTTTT. The V call is TRBV12-3 or TRBV12-4, the J call TRBJ2-2; TRBD1 matches at 7 bases. V shed 6 bases, J shed 1 base, and the junction held 5 bases outside the gene matches. The CDR3 has 15 residues.

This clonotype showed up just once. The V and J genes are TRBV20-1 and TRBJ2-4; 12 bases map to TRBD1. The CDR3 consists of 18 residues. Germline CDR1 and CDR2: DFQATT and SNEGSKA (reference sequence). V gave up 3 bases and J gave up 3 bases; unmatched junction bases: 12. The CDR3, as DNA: TGCAGTGCTAGGGGACAGGGGGCCTTCCCGGATGACAAAAACATTCAGTACTTC. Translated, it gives CSARGQGAFPDDKNIQYF.

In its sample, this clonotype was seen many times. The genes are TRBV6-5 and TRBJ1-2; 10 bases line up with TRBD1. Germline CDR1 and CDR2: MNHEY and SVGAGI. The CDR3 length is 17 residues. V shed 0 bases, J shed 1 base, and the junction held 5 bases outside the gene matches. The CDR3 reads CASSYSIGQGGNYGYTF. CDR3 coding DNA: TGTGCCAGCAGTTACTCGATCGGACAGGGGGGTAACTATGGCTACACCTTC.

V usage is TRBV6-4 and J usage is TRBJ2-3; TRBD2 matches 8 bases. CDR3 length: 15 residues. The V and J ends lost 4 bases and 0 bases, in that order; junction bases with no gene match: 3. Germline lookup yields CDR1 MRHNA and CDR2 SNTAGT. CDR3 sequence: CASSGASGSTDTQYF. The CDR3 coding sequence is TGTGCCAGCAGTGGGGCTAGCGGGAGCACAGATACGCAGTATTTT.

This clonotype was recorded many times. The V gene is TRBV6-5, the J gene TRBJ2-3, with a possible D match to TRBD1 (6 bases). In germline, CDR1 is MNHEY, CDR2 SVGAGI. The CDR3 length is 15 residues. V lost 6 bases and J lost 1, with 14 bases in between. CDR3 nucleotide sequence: TGTGCCAGCAGCCTTAACGGACAGCGCACAGATACGCAGTATTTT. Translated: CASSLNGQRTDTQYF.

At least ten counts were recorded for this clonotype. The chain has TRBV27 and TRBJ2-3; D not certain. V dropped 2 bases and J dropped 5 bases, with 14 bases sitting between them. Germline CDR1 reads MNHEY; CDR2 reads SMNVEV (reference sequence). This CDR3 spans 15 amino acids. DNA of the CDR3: TGTGCCAGCAGTTTAAGGGCAGGCCCCGGAGATACGCAGTATTTT. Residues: CASSLRAGPGDTQYF.

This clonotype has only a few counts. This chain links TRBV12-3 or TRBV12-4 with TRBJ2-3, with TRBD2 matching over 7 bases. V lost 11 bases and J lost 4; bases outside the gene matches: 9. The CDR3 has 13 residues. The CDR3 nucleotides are TGTGCCCCCTACGGTGGGAGGGCAGATACGCAGTATTTT. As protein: CAPYGGRADTQYF.

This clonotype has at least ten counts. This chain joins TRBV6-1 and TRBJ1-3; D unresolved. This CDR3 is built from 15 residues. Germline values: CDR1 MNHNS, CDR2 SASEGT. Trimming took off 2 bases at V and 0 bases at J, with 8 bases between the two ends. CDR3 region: CASSETESSGNTIYF. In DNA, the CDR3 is TGTGCCAGCAGTGAAACCGAATCCTCTGGAAACACCATATATTTT.

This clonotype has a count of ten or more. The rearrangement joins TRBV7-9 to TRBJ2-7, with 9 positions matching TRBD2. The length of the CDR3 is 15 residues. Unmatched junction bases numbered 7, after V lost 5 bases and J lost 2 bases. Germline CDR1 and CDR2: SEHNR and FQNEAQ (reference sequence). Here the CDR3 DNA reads TGTGCCAGCAGCCCCGCTAGCGGGGCCCCCTACGAGCAGTACTTC. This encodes CASSPASGAPYEQYF. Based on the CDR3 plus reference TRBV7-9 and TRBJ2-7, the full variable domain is DTGVSQNPRHKITKRGQNVTFRCDPISEHNRLYWYRQTLGQGPEFLTYFQNEAQLEKSRLLSDRFSAERPKGSFSTLEIQRTEQGDSAMYLCASSPASGAPYEQYFGPGTRLTVT.

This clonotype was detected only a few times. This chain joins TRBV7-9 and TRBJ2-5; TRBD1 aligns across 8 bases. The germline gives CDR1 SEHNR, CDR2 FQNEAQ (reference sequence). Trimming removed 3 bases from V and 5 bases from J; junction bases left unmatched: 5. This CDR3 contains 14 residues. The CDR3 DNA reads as TGTGCCAGCAGCTTCGGGCACAGGGGGGAGACCCAGTACTTC. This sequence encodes CASSFGHRGETQYF.

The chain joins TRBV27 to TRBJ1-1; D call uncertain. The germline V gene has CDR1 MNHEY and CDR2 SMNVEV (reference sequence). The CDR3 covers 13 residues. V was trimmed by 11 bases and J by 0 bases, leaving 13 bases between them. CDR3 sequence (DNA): TGTGCCTCCTGGGCTGTAATGAACACTGAAGCTTTCTTT. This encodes CASWAVMNTEAFF.

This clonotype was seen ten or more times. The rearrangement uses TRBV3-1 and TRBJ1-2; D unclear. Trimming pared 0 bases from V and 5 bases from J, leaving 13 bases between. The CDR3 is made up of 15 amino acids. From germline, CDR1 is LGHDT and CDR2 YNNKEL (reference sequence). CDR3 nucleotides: TGTGCCAGCAGCCAAGATGTAAGCCGGGATTATGGCTACACCTTC. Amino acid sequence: CASSQDVSRDYGYTF. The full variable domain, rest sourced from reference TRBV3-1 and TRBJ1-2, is DTAVSQTPKYLVTQMGNDKSIKCEQNLGHDTMYWYKQDSKKFLKIMFSYNNKELIINETVPNRFSPKSPDKAHLNLHINSLELGDSAVYFCASSQDVSRDYGYTFGSGTRLTVV.